This TCR beta chain was sequenced in a study of CD8 T cells in Susac syndrome. Random hexamers were used to reverse transcribe about 0.5 to 1 ug of RNA. Amplification of the TCR beta CDR3 was carried out by immunoSEQ multiplex PCR, which spanned a total of 54 Vbeta and 13 Jbeta segments. TCRdb itself ran the immunoSEQ multiplex PCR reads through MiXCR, one entry per CDR3 protein. The sample records about 120,000 distinct CDR3 sequences, approximately 96% being singletons. The germline V gene has CDR1 MNHEY and CDR2 SVGEGT. With 1 base removed from V and 7 bases from J, the gap between germline ends came to 4 bases. The CDR3 loop spans 11 amino acids. Negative isolation yielded the CD8+ and CD4+ T cells, while FACS enriched the TEMRA cells.

Material: CD4+ T cells from PBMCs. The rearrangement joins TRBV6-2 or TRBV6-3 to TRBJ2-5, with no clear D. This TCR derives from a human donor with Susac syndrome. DNA for the CDR3: TGTGCCAGCAGTTACTTTGGGACCCAGTACTTC. As protein: CASSYFGTQYF.